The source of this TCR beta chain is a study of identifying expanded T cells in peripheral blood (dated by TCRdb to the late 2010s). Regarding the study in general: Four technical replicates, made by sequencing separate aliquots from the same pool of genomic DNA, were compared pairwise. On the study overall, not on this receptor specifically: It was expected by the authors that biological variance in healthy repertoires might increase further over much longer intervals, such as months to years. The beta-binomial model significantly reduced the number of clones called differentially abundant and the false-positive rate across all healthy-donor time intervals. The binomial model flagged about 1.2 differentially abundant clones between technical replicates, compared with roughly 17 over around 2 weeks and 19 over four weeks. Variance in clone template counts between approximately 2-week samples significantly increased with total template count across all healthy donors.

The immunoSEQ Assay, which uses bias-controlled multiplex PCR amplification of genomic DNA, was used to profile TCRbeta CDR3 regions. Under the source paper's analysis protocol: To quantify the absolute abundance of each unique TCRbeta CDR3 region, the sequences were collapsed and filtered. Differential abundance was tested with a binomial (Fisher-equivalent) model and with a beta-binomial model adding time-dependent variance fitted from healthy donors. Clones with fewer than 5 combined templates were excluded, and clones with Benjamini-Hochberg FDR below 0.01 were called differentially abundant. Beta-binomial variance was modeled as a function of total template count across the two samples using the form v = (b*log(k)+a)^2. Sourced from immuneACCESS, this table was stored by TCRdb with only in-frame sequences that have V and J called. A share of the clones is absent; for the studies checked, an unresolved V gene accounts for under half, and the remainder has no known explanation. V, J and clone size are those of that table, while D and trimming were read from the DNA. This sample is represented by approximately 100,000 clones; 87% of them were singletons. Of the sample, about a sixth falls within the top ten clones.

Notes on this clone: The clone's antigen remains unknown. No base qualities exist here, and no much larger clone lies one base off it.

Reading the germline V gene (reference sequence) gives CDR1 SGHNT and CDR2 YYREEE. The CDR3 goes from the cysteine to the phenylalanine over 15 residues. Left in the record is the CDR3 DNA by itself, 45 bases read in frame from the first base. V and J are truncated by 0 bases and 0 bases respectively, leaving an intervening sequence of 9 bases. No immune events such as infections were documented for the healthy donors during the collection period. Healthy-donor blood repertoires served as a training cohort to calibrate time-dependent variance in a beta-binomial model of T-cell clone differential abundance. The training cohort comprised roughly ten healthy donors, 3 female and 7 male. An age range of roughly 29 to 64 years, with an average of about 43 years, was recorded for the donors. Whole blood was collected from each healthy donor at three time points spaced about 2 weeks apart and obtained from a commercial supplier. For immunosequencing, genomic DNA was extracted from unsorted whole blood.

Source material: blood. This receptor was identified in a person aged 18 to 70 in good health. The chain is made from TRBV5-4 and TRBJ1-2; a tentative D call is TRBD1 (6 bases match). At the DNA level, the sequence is TGTGCCAGCAGCTTGGAGACAGGCGCTAACTATGGCTACACCTTC. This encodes CASSLETGANYGYTF.